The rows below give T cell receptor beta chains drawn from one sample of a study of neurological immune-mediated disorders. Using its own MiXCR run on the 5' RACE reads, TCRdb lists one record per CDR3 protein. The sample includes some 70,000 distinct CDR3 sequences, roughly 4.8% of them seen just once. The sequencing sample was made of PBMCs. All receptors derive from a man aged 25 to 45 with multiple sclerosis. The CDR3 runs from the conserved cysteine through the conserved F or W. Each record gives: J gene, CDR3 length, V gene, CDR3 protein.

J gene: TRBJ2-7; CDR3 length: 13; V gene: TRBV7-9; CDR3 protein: CASSLGGAGEQYF
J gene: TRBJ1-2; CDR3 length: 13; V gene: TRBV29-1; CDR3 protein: CSVVGTENYGYTF
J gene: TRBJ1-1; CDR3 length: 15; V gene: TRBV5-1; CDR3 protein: CASSFDSNENTEAFF
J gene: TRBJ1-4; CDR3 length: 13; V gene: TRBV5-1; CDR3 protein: CASSGGGNEKLFF
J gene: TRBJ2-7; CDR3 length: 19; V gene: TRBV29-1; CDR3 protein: CSVEVAFQTGWGRYYEQYF
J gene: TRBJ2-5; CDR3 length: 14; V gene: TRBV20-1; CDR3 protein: CSARDRTGLETQYF
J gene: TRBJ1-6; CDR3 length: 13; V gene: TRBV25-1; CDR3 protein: CASSGTENSPLHF
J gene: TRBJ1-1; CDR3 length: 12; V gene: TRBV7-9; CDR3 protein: CASGIDNTEAFF
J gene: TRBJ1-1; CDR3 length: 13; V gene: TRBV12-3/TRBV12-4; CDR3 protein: CASSLRRDAEAFF
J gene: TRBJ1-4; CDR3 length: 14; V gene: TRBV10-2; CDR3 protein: CASRQGASNEKLFF
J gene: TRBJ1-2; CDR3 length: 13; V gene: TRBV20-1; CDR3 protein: CSARGLDNYGYTF
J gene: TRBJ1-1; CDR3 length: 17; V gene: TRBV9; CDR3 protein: CASSPGDRGIAWTEAFF
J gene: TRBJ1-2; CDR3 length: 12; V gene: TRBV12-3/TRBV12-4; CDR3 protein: CASSSGEHGYTF
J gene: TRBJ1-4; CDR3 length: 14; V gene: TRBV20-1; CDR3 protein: CSARRTGTDEKLFF
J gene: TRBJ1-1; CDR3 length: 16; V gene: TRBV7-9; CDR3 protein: CASSFGPDRLNTEAFF
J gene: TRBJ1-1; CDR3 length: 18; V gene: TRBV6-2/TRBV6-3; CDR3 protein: CASSAFRDRGRWNTEAFF
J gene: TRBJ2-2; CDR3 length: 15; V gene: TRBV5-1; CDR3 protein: CASSLATGLPGELFF
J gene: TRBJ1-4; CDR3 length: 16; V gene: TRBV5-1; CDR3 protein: CASSLRTGTTNEKLFF
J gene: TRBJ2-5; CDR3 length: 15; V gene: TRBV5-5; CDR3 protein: CASSLGLAAGETQYF
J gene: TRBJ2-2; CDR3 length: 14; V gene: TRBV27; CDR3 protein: CASSFREFTGELFF
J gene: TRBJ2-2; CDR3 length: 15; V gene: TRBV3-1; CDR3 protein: CASSQGVENTGELFF
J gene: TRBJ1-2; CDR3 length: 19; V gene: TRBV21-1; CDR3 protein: CASSKWHYRGNFAHYGYTF
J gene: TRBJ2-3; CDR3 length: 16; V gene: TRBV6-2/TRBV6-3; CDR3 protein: CASKLGPTGPTDTQYF
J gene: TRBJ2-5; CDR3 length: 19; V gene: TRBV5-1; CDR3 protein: CASSLAPSWRGGRQETQYF
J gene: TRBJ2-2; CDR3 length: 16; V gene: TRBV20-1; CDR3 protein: CSARWASGGRTGELFF
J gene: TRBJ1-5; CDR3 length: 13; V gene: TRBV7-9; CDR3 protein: CASSRDSNQPQHF
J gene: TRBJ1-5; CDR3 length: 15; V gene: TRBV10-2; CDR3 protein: CASSEETGLRQPQHF
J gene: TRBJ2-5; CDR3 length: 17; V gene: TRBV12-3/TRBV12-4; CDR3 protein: CASSFLTFGTAEETQYF
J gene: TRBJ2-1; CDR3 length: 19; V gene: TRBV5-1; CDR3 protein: CASSWGPMRPRTGYNEQFF
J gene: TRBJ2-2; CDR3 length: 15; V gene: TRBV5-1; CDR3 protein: CASSLEQRNTGELFF
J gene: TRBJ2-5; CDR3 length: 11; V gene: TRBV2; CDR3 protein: CASGRGETQYF
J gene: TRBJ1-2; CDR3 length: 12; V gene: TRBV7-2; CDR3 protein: CASSPGGYGYTF
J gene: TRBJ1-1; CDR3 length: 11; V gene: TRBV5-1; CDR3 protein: CASKGGTEAFF
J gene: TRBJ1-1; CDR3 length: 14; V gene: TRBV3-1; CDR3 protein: CASSQEGEAPEAFF
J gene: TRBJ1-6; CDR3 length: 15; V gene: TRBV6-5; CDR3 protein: CASRLSEDYNSPLHF
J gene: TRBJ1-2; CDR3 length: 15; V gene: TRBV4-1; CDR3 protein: CASSPTRSANYGYTF
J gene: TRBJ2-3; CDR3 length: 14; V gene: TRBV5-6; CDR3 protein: CASSLVPSTDTQYF
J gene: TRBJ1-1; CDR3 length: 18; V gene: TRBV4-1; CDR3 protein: CASSLRQLSGTPNTEAFF
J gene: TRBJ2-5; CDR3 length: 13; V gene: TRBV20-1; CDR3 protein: CSARAGREQTQYF
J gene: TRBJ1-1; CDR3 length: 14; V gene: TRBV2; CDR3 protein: CASSNQGGRTEAFF
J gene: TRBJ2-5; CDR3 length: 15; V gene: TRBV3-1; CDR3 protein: CASSRSTGSQETQYF